The text below deals with one T cell receptor beta chain. Its binding antigen is unknown. Base qualities are not recorded, but no much larger clone differs from it by a single base. Library prep was done by the immunoSEQ multiplex PCR assay. A mixture of 60 forward primers for TCR Vbeta segments and 13 reverse primers for TCR Jbeta segments was used in the multiplex PCR. The CDR3 region of rearranged TCR beta genes was amplified from genomic DNA with a multiplex PCR assay. The amplified TCR beta libraries were sequenced on the Illumina HiSeq System as 87-base-pair reads. Concerning the study's data processing: Across the 500 to 850 repertoires, a later analysis counted tens of millions of unique TCR beta chains, approximately 10 million of which were shared by at least two donors. Raw reads were error-corrected and collapsed into unique sequences by a nearest-neighbor algorithm in which closely related sequences were merged to remove PCR and sequencing errors. V, D and J gene segments were assigned by aligning CDR3 sequences to IMGT reference sequences. For a sequence to be retained, a match of at least six nucleotides to both a V gene segment and a J gene segment was required. A rearrangement counted as productive if the CDR3 had no stop codons and remained in frame with V and J, and every other rearrangement counted as non-productive. Following IMGT convention, CDR3 was defined as the stretch from the second conserved V-encoded cysteine up to the conserved J-encoded phenylalanine. In an earlier analysis of 587 of the donors, sequences lacking an unambiguous match to a single V gene segment were excluded. In an earlier analysis of 450 to 700 of the donors, V segments were called functional above 56.7% productive rearrangements and were called segregating when the between-donor standard deviation exceeded 5%. A statistical classification framework was built for diagnosing cytomegalovirus status from the catalog of TCR beta chain sequences. In a later analysis, V and J genes were assigned by comparing TCR nucleotide sequences against IMGT/GENE-DB human TR gene sequences. The TCRdist pipeline was used in a later analysis to assign CDR3 sequences and most-parsimonious VDJ recombination scenarios. In a later analysis, each TCR beta chain was defined by its CDR3 amino acid sequence together with its V-gene family, and reads without a unique V-gene family were excluded. In a later analysis, 550 to 650 highly shared, low-generation-probability nucleotide sequences were removed to address suspected cross-contamination and a sequencing artifact. A later analysis calculated a clonal expansion index for each public chain from normalized within-repertoire ranks of inferred template counts. In a later analysis, generation probabilities were computed using a VDJ recombination model fitted to out-of-frame rearrangements, and the results were checked against IGoR. A later analysis scored TCR-TCR, TCR-HLA and TCR-CMV co-occurrence with hypergeometric tests, applying a repertoire-size bias correction to TCR pairs. False discovery rates were estimated in a later analysis by permuting HLA or CMV assignments 20 times. A later analysis grouped co-occurring TCRs with DBSCAN, adding TCRdist sequence similarity when clustering within HLA-allele-positive subsets. Repertoires with fewer than 30,000 or more than 120,000 public chains, plus five repertoires with anomalous nucleotide sharing, were excluded from co-occurrence clustering. TCRdb took this table from immuneACCESS and kept in-frame rearrangements with V and J called. Such tables lack part of the clones; where checked against another copy, unresolved V genes explain under half of the gap, and the rest is unexplained. V and J calls plus clone size are reproduced from that table; the DNA served to infer D and trimming. The sample table records 200,000 or so clones; 75% to 80% of these occur just once. The top ten constitute more than 1.5% of the sample.

These data are taken from a study of cytomegalovirus exposure and HLA in healthy donors (dated by TCRdb to about 2017). Concerning the study at large: According to an earlier analysis of 587 of the donors, about 170 million T cells yielded 117 million unique TCR beta sequences and around 300 Gb of sequence data. An earlier analysis of roughly 580 of the donors used high-throughput TCR beta sequencing to judge whether each TCR beta V gene segment behaved as functional or pseudogenic. Across about 380 genotyped donors of the cohort, an average of about 240,000 unique TCR beta nucleotide sequences per donor were sequenced, and roughly a sixth of those sequences were non-productive. In a later analysis, previously published TCR beta repertoires from 666 donors were re-analyzed and high-resolution HLA genotyping was added so that TCR occurrence patterns could be studied. Along with the roughly 670-subject first cohort, a separate validation cohort of roughly 110 different subjects was used. In a later genetic analysis, genome-wide SNP genotypes for about 55% of the roughly 670 donors were used, and that subset was treated as a discovery cohort. All discovery cohort repertoires had been generated using a single sequencing platform. Typing coverage varied by locus: roughly 629-640 donors for A, B, C, DRB1 and DQB1; roughly 500 for DQA1; around 610 for DPA1; approximately 490 for DPB1. To predict cytomegalovirus infection status, the study brought together high-throughput TCR immunosequencing, statistical association of individual TCRs with disease status, and machine learning. The T cell repertoires of around 670 subjects were profiled by immunosequencing and related to cytomegalovirus serostatus. The study was designed to test whether signatures of past pathogen exposure could be identified by cataloging public T cell receptors. Five DR-DQ haplotypes were treated as single units for association and clustering because of strong linkage in the cohort. Roughly 300 gigabases of sequencing data and 80 million or so unique TCR sequences were included in an early release covering roughly 700 HLA-typed donors. Class I and class II HLA loci were covered by the typing at four-digit resolution. Alongside the repertoire data, information on donor age, sex, ethnicity and CMV serostatus was compiled. Rather than drawing on any new phenotypic data, the later analysis identified candidate immune exposures from TCR beta sequences and the way those sequences occurred across donors. Of the 398 genotyped donors, approximately 80% fell in the genetic ancestry cluster associated with self-reported Caucasian donors. Summary of the overall study and its limitations: When HLA alleles, especially DR and DQ, strongly co-occurred, attributing TCR associations to individual alleles was difficult. In a later analysis, the rate of TCR association differed among HLA loci, with DRB1 alleles having the most associated TCRs and HLA-C alleles having the fewest. According to a later analysis, most CMV-associated TCR beta chains appeared to be HLA-restricted, and the HLA associations seemed to be driven largely by CMV exposure. For the cohort, immune exposure information was limited to CMV serostatus. In both the original and validation cohorts, the classifier was reported to diagnose cytomegalovirus status with high specificity and sensitivity. Because counts were too low, under 20 rarely observed V segments, including chromosome 9 orphons, were left out of the earlier analysis of 500 to 750 of the donors. A later analysis found that HLA-associated TCR beta chains were more clonally expanded and had lower generation probabilities than equally common non-associated chains. Correlated functional status among segregating V segments might reflect linkage disequilibrium, but an unknown experimental factor could not be ruled out. An association between a missense DCLRE1C variant and V-gene and J-gene trimming of TCR beta chains was found in a later genetic analysis and replicated in an independent cohort. In an earlier analysis of a few hundred of the donors, most TCR beta V segments were observed in productive rearrangements about 87% or about 30% of the time, broadly matching IMGT annotations. A total of fewer than 200 TCR beta chains were listed by the study as associated with cytomegalovirus. The sequencing pipeline was judged likely to have produced a cluster of highly shared sequence variants as a technical artifact. In this cohort, only TCR beta chains were sequenced, and detectable features were limited by the absence of alpha or paired-chain data. In a later analysis, 16,951 TCR beta sequences were associated with specific HLA alleles at a false discovery rate of 0.05. The authors suggested that the approach could potentially be extended to other disease states and immunological phenotypes. HLA typing was unavailable for some donors at each locus, so association tests used only the typed subset. A further reported finding was that TCR beta sequences accurately predicted the HLA-A and HLA-B alleles for most subjects in the first cohort. A few of the identified cytomegalovirus-associated TCR beta chains were confirmed in vitro to be specific for cytomegalovirus antigens. Some IMGT-functional V segments, including TRBV6-2 and TRBV6-3, could not be told apart with the 87-base-pair reads, so those segments were excluded. In a later genetic analysis, fewer N-insertions in productive TCRs were reported among donors in an Asian-associated ancestry cluster than the roughly 710-donor mean. Across donors, most TCR sequences were observed very rarely, whereas some public TCRs were present in many individuals. Several of the top co-occurrence clusters appeared to be linked to parvovirus B19, influenza, CMV and Epstein-Barr virus, according to a later analysis. The presence/absence analyses assumed that sequencing depth was roughly uniform across donors, and that assumption may not be true.

The CDR3, cysteine through phenylalanine, is 18 amino acids long. Only the CDR3 DNA is retained, 54 bases long and in frame from the first base. The CDR1 and CDR2 encoded by the germline V gene are SGDLS and YYNGEE. V trim: 4 bases; J trim: 6 bases; unmatched bases: 12. The cohort consisted of 650 to 850 healthy bone marrow donors. At the time of sampling, all cohort members were nominally healthy, though unrecorded immune exposures were likely present. The donor tested CMV seronegative, placing the donor among the 350 or so seronegative members of the cohort. A peripheral blood sample was provided by each donor, and peripheral blood mononuclear cells were used for TCR beta sequencing. Genomic DNA was extracted from the blood cell samples with the Qiagen DNeasy Blood Extraction Kit.

This TCR was recovered from a man in his late teens or twenties in good health and CMV-seronegative. The sequenced sample consisted of PBMCs. The chain employs TRBV9 and TRBJ2-2, with 13 junctional bases fitting TRBD2. The nucleotide sequence is TGTGCCAGCAGCCTAGAACCCGGGACTAGCGGGAATCCCGGGGAGCTGTTTTTT. The encoded protein is CASSLEPGTSGNPGELFF.